The 27 T cell receptor beta chains given below trace back to one sample, sequenced in a study of spatial heterogeneity in lung cancer. Described time point: sample taken at primary tumor resection. Sequencing of whole RNA from tumor, nontumor lung or frozen PBMC involved no sorting. TCRdb re-analysed the 5' RACE reads in MiXCR, keeping a single row per CDR3 protein. The repertoire holds tens of thousands of distinct CDR3 sequences, with roughly 9.5% as singletons. Sequences were derived from PBMCs, sampled at surgery. These receptors all stem from a male donor with early-stage non-small cell lung cancer.

The CDR3: CSARGTSGMRYEQYF. The CDR3 nucleotides are TGCAGTGCTAGAGGGACTAGCGGGATGAGATACGAGCAGTACTTC. The chain couples TRBV20-1 to TRBJ2-7; 12 positions agree with TRBD2. This CDR3 has 15 amino acids. Germline assignment: CDR1 DFQATT and CDR2 SNEGSKA (reference sequence). Unmatched junction bases numbered 5, after V lost 1 base and J lost 4 bases.

This chain connects TRBV7-4 to TRBJ2-3, with 7 bases matching TRBD1. The CDR3 covers 14 residues. Germline CDR1 and CDR2: SGHVT and SQSDAQ. The junction had 3 bases not matched to a gene; V was cut back by 4 bases and J by 2 bases. The CDR3 bases are TGTGCCAGCAGCTCCAGGGGGACCACAGATACGCAGTATTTT. It yields the protein CASSSRGTTDTQYF.

This clonotype was picked up many times. This chain links TRBV5-4 with TRBJ2-7; D is possibly TRBD1 (5 bases). CDR1 is SGHNT and CDR2 is YYREEE in the germline V gene (reference sequence). The CDR3 sequence is 14 residues long. Between the trimmed V and J ends, which lost 0 bases and 0 bases, there was a span of 7 bases. CDR3 in amino acids: CASSLEQGSYEQYF. As DNA, the CDR3 is TGTGCCAGCAGCTTGGAGCAGGGCTCCTACGAGCAGTACTTC.

This clonotype was counted a few times. The V gene is TRBV9, the J gene TRBJ1-5; possibly TRBD1 for D (6 bases). The CDR3 runs 14 residues. Trimming left V 0 bases short and J 5 bases short, with 9 bases between. The germline V gene has CDR1 SGDLS and CDR2 YYNGEE. This chain's CDR3 is CASSVEGTYQPQHF. CDR3 bases: TGTGCCAGCAGCGTAGAAGGGACATATCAGCCCCAGCATTTT.

The chain's CDR3 is CSVGPGGDEQYF. As DNA, the CDR3 is TGCAGCGTTGGACCGGGCGGGGACGAGCAGTACTTC. The V and J genes are TRBV29-1 and TRBJ2-7, with a possible D match to TRBD2 (6 bases). CDR3 length: 12 residues. V was cut by 4 bases and J by 5 bases, with 12 bases left in between. In germline, CDR1 is SQVTM, CDR2 ANQGSEA.

The chain combines TRBV11-2 with TRBJ2-1; TRBD2 is a possible D gene (5 bases). Trimming cost V 2 bases and J 10 bases, with 15 bases left between them. The CDR3 consists of 14 residues. Germline-derived CDR1 and CDR2 are SGHAT and FQNNGV. CDR3 region: CASSLPDGAGEQFF. The CDR3 coding sequence is TGTGCCAGCAGCTTACCGGATGGCGCGGGCGAGCAGTTCTTC. The full variable domain, in which reference TRBV11-2 and TRBJ2-1 provide the parts outside the CDR3, is EAGVAQSPRYKIIEKRQSVAFWCNPISGHATLYWYQQILGQGPKLLIQFQNNGVVDDSQLPKDRFSAERLKGVDSTLKIQPAKLEDSAVYLCASSLPDGAGEQFFGPGTRLTVL.

V and J are TRBV29-1 and TRBJ2-3; 7 bases fit TRBD2. This CDR3 spans 13 amino acids. Per the germline V gene, CDR1 is SQVTM and CDR2 is ANQGSEA. Trimming cost V 4 bases and J 5 bases; bases outside gene matches: 6. The CDR3 here is CSVAPSGLDTQYF. The CDR3 DNA reads as TGCAGCGTTGCCCCTAGCGGCCTAGATACGCAGTATTTT.

The chain joins TRBV28 to TRBJ2-1; D not resolved. Trimming removed 6 bases from V and 7 bases from J, with 7 bases in between. The CDR3 is made up of 11 amino acids. Germline CDR1 MDHEN, CDR2 SYDVKM. The CDR3 DNA reads TGTGCCAGCAGCTCTCAAAATGAGCAGTTCTTC. This codes for CASSSQNEQFF.

This clonotype was counted only a few times. V gene TRBV6-5 combines with J gene TRBJ1-3; D remains unclear. The CDR3 is 14 residues long. Germline V gives CDR1 MNHEY, CDR2 SVGAGI. Trimming removed 6 bases at V and 2 bases at J, with 11 bases between. CDR3 nucleotides: TGTGCCAGCAGGCCCACTTATGCTGGAAACACCATATATTTT. It encodes CASRPTYAGNTIYF.

This clonotype was observed many times. The J gene is TRBJ1-6, the V gene TRBV20-1; D might be TRBD1 (6 bases). This CDR3 is built from 14 residues. CDR1 DFQATT and CDR2 SNEGSKA come from the germline V gene (reference sequence). Deletions cut 6 bases from V and 4 bases from J, with 13 bases between. The CDR3 here is CSARLQGYNSPLHF. Here the CDR3 DNA reads TGCAGTGCCCGACTTCAGGGGTATAATTCACCCCTCCACTTT.

This chain uses TRBV4-2 with TRBJ2-7, with 9 bases that match TRBD1. Germline-derived CDR1 and CDR2 are LGHNA and YNFKEQ. This CDR3 has 15 amino acids. Germline trimming cut 4 bases from V and 1 base from J; bases unmatched to any gene: 5. The CDR3 is CASSRKGTGSYEQYF. The CDR3 DNA sequence: TGTGCCAGCAGCCGAAAGGGGACAGGGTCCTACGAGCAGTACTTC.

The table lists this clonotype with a few counts. The chain is built from TRBV7-2 and TRBJ1-6; the D is unclear. The CDR3 runs 12 residues. From germline, CDR1 is SGHTA and CDR2 FQGNSA. Trimming removed 2 bases at V and 10 bases at J, with 6 bases between. The CDR3 coding sequence is TGTGCCAGCAGCTTATCTAAATCACCCCTCCACTTT. This sequence encodes CASSLSKSPLHF.

This clonotype was recorded many times. This chain uses TRBV29-1 with TRBJ2-3, with TRBD2 matching 8 bases. The V and J ends lost 2 bases and 3 bases, in that order; junction bases with no gene match: 10. The germline gives CDR1 SQVTM, CDR2 ANQGSEA. The CDR3 runs to 16 residues. In nucleotides, the CDR3 is TGCAGCGTTGAAAAGAGTAGCGGGATACGGACAGATACGCAGTATTTT. Translating gives CSVEKSSGIRTDTQYF.

The V and J genes are TRBV2 and TRBJ2-3; D could derive from TRBD1 or TRBD2 (5 bases each). The CDR3 extends over 16 amino acids. V was cut by 0 bases and J by 2 bases, with 12 bases left in between. Germline V gene data show CDR1 as SNHLY and CDR2 as FYNNEI. The CDR3 bases are TGTGCCAGCAGTGAAGCTGGGGGACGACCCACAGATACGCAGTATTTT. Protein sequence: CASSEAGGRPTDTQYF.

The table lists this clonotype with many counts. This chain joins TRBV16 and TRBJ2-7, with D tentatively TRBD1 (5 bases). This CDR3 spans 13 amino acids. Germline lookup yields CDR1 KGHSY and CDR2 FQNENV. The germline V and J ends were trimmed by 4 bases and 0 bases, with 7 bases remaining between them. CDR3 sequence reads: CASSLDTSYEQYF. CDR3 nucleotide sequence: TGTGCCAGCAGCCTGGACACCTCCTACGAGCAGTACTTC.

This rearrangement joins TRBV11-3 to TRBJ2-1, with 10 bases identical to TRBD1. V was clipped by 5 bases and J by 8 bases; unmatched bases: 12. Per germline, CDR1 SGHNT and CDR2 YENEEA. The CDR3 length is 16 residues. The chain's CDR3 is CASSDRRGQGMHEQFF. The CDR3 region has the DNA TGTGCCAGCAGCGATCGTAGGGGACAGGGGATGCATGAGCAGTTCTTC.

With regard to this clonotype: Its ends do not fully match the called genes, so a read error is possible. V and J are TRBV10-3 and TRBJ2-7, with D tentatively TRBD1 (6 bases). The CDR3 has 12 amino acids. CDR1 is ENHRY and CDR2 is SYGVKD in the germline V gene. The CDR3 DNA reads TGTCCCATCAGTGAGCAGGGGAACGAGCAGTACTTC. Translated, it gives CPISEQGNEQYF.

This clonotype has ten or more counts. This chain joins TRBV7-8 and TRBJ2-7; a possible D gene is TRBD2 (7 bases). Germline lookup yields CDR1 SGHVS and CDR2 FQNEAQ. The V gene lost 9 bases and the J gene lost 7 bases, with 28 bases spanning the gap. The CDR3 length is 16 residues. This chain's CDR3 is CASTKLGGAVEVEQYF. CDR3 DNA sequence: TGTGCCAGTACGAAGCTTGGGGGGGCGGTGGAGGTTGAGCAGTACTTC.

This clonotype was seen a handful of times. The chain recombines TRBV2 with TRBJ1-4; TRBD1 might be the D (5 bases). CDR1 is SNHLY, CDR2 FYNNEI, per germline. V lost 3 bases and J lost 8, with 16 bases in between. The CDR3 sequence is 15 residues long. The CDR3 sequence: CASSDTGTAREKLFF. For the CDR3, the DNA is TGTGCCAGCAGTGATACCGGGACCGCGAGGGAAAAACTGTTTTTT.

The rearrangement links TRBV20-1 to TRBJ1-1, with 7 bases fitting TRBD1. This CDR3 comprises 13 residues. V lost 5 bases, J lost 0 bases, and 3 bases stayed unmatched. CDR1 is DFQATT, CDR2 SNEGSKA, per germline (reference sequence). The CDR3 is CSASQGLNTEAFF. The CDR3 DNA reads as TGCAGTGCTTCACAGGGGTTGAACACTGAAGCTTTCTTT.

The chain couples TRBV19 to TRBJ1-2; D is ambiguous. Germline V gene sequence: CDR1 LNHDA, CDR2 SQIVND (reference sequence). V lost 4 bases to trimming and J lost 3 bases, with 15 bases between them. The CDR3 runs 15 residues. CDR3 in DNA: TGTGCCAGTAGTAGGTTGACTATTCCCGACTATGGCTACACCTTC. Translated: CASSRLTIPDYGYTF.

This clonotype came up many times. In DNA form, the CDR3 reads TGTGCCAGCAGCGTAGGGCACCCCGGGGAGCTGTTTTTT. It codes for CASSVGHPGELFF. The chain carries TRBV9 and TRBJ2-2; D is unclear. Trimming left V 0 bases short and J 6 bases short, with 6 bases between. From germline, CDR1 is SGDLS and CDR2 YYNGEE. The CDR3 runs 13 residues.

The rearrangement links TRBV12-3 or TRBV12-4 to TRBJ2-7; 11 nucleotides match TRBD2. With 5 bases clipped from V and 0 bases from J, the junction kept 3 bases outside the gene matches. The CDR3 loop spans 15 amino acids. The CDR3 sequence: CASSNSGGVSYEQYF. DNA for the CDR3: TGTGCCAGCAGTAATAGCGGGGGGGTCTCCTACGAGCAGTACTTC.

This clonotype has at least ten counts. The rearrangement uses TRBV20-1 and TRBJ1-4; D might be TRBD1 (5 bases). Germline assignment: CDR1 DFQATT and CDR2 SNEGSKA (reference sequence). The CDR3 totals 15 residues. Trimming cost V 0 bases and J 5 bases, with 13 bases left between them. The CDR3 loop is CSARDAGEENEKLFF. In nucleotides, the CDR3 is TGCAGTGCTAGAGATGCGGGGGAGGAGAATGAAAAACTGTTTTTT.

The table lists this clonotype with a few counts. V is TRBV15 and J is TRBJ2-1; 7 nucleotides match TRBD2. CDR1 is LNHNV and CDR2 is YYDKDF in the germline V gene (reference sequence). V lost 0 bases and J lost 2; bases outside the gene matches: 7. The CDR3 loop spans 17 amino acids. CDR3 sequence reads: CATSRDLAGATYNEQFF. The CDR3 DNA reads TGTGCCACCAGCAGAGATTTAGCGGGCGCTACCTACAATGAGCAGTTCTTC.

This rearrangement joins TRBV5-1 to TRBJ1-5, with TRBD1 as a possible D gene (6 bases). Germline CDR1 reads SGHRS; CDR2 reads YFSETQ. Between the trimmed V and J ends, which lost 0 bases and 2 bases, there was a span of 9 bases. The CDR3 is 15 amino acids. CDR3 sequence (DNA): TGCGCCAGCAGCTTGGAGGGGGTAGGCAATCAGCCCCAGCATTTT. This sequence encodes CASSLEGVGNQPQHF.

The genes are TRBV5-1 and TRBJ1-5; 8 nucleotides align to TRBD1. The CDR3 totals 16 residues. With V trimmed by 0 bases and J by 4 bases, 6 bases remained unmatched. The germline gives CDR1 SGHRS, CDR2 YFSETQ. In nucleotides, the CDR3 is TGCGCCAGCAGCTTGGAGGCAGGGGGCTTTAATCAGCCCCAGCATTTT. This sequence encodes CASSLEAGGFNQPQHF.